This note documents a single T cell receptor beta chain sequence. The germline V gene encodes CDR1 MNHNY and CDR2 SVGAGI (reference sequence). Trimming shortened V by 8 bases and J by 4 bases, and 13 bases separated the two germline ends. This CDR3 is 13 amino acids long. The table came from immunoSEQ multiplex PCR; TCRdb's copy has only in-frame clones and leaves some out. The profile shows more than 50,000 clones, about 96% of them singletons. These data belong to a study of control samples from healthy donors and cancer patients. This sequence originates from a woman under 30 in good health. The V gene is TRBV6-6, the J gene TRBJ2-3; perhaps TRBD2 as D (5 bases). Sequencing used blood. The CDR3 loop is CASGELNSDTQYF. In DNA, the CDR3 is TGTGCCAGCGGGGAGCTCAACTCAGATACGCAGTATTTT.